The 29 T cell receptor beta chains below come from one sample, sequenced in a study of beta chain features in type 1 diabetes. Of the isolated RNA, all was reverse transcribed, and so the sequenced material was expressed TCRB transcripts. Sequenced by immunoSEQ multiplex PCR; TCRdb stores in-frame clones only, minus some. The sample yields fewer than 900,000 clones, roughly 17% seen once. The sequenced sample was naive CD4+ T cells from blood. The receptors come from a woman aged 18-35 years in good health.

This rearrangement joins TRBV21-1 to TRBJ1-4. TRBV21-1 corresponds to a pseudogene. The CDR3 runs to 16 residues. CDR3 amino acids: CASSTFGGFTNEKLFF. The CDR3 DNA reads TGTGCCAGCAGCACATTCGGGGGCTTCACTAATGAAAAACTGTTTTTT.

This clone was observed a handful of times. V is TRBV11-2 and J is TRBJ2-7; D gene unclear. Between the trimmed V and J ends, which lost 2 bases and 13 bases, there was a span of 3 bases. There are 8 residues in the CDR3. Germline-derived CDR1 and CDR2 are SGHAT and FQNNGV. The CDR3: CASSLSYF. The CDR3 DNA reads as TGTGCCAGCAGCTTAAGTTACTTC.

The chain combines TRBV10-3 with TRBJ2-3; the match to TRBD2 covers 9 bases. After removal of 8 bases from V and 0 bases from J, the junction contained 0 bases not matched to a gene. The CDR3 is made up of 13 amino acids. Germline V lookup: CDR1 ENHRY, CDR2 SYGVKD. The CDR3 sequence: CAIGLASTDTQYF. The CDR3 nucleotides read TGTGCCATCGGACTAGCGAGCACAGATACGCAGTATTTT.

The J gene is TRBJ2-7, the V gene TRBV6-5, with D tentatively TRBD2 (5 bases). Germline V lookup: CDR1 MNHEY, CDR2 SVGAGI. Trimming removed 6 bases at V and 4 bases at J, with 13 bases between. This CDR3 has 13 amino acids. In DNA form, the CDR3 reads TGTGCCAGCAGACCCGGACTTGGGTACGAGCAGTACTTC. Its translation: CASRPGLGYEQYF.

This clone was detected a few times. The genes are TRBV7-9 and TRBJ2-1; no clear D gene. With 4 bases removed from V and 7 bases from J, the gap between germline ends came to 11 bases. This CDR3 is built from 13 residues. CDR1 and CDR2 (germline): SEHNR, FQNEAQ (reference sequence). CDR3 coding DNA: TGTGCCAGCAGCTCCTACACCGGGAATGAGCAGTTCTTC. Its protein is CASSSYTGNEQFF.

Only a few counts were recorded for this clone. CDR3 coding DNA: TGTGCCAGCAGCGTAAGCGGGAGGCGGATCGGGGAGCTGTTTTTT. Encoded protein: CASSVSGRRIGELFF. This chain joins TRBV5-6 and TRBJ2-2, with 9 positions matching TRBD2. From germline, CDR1 is SGHDT and CDR2 YYEEEE. V lost 4 bases to trimming and J lost 7 bases; unmatched junction nucleotides: 8. The CDR3 loop spans 15 amino acids.

This clone has just a few counts. This chain uses TRBV7-2 with TRBJ2-3; the D gene is possibly TRBD1 (6 bases). Germline CDR1 is SGHTA and CDR2 is FQGNSA. V was cut by 4 bases and J by 0 bases, with 8 bases left in between. The CDR3 extends over 14 amino acids. The chain's CDR3 is CASSWDKSTDTQYF. DNA for the CDR3: TGTGCCAGCAGCTGGGACAAGAGCACAGATACGCAGTATTTT. Looking up the rest from reference TRBV7-2 and TRBJ2-3 gives the full variable domain: GAGVSQSPSNKVTEKGKDVELRCDPISGHTALYWYRQSLGQGLEFLIYFQGNSAPDKSGLPSDRFSAERTGGSVSTLTIQRTQQEDSAVYLCASSWDKSTDTQYFGPGTRLTVL.

This chain's CDR3 is CASSGGTGFTGELFF. The CDR3 region has the DNA TGTGCCAGCAGCGGGGGGACAGGGTTCACCGGGGAGCTGTTTTTT. The J gene is TRBJ2-2, the V gene TRBV9, with 9 positions matching TRBD1. CDR1 is SGDLS, CDR2 YYNGEE, per germline. V lost 3 bases to trimming and J lost 4 bases; unmatched junction nucleotides: 4. This CDR3 has 15 amino acids.

This chain uses TRBV29-1 with TRBJ2-5; D perhaps matches TRBD1 (8 bases). Between the trimmed V and J ends, which lost 3 bases and 4 bases, there was a span of 24 bases. CDR3 length: 17 residues. Germline CDR1 reads SQVTM; CDR2 reads ANQGSEA. The CDR3 is CSVDPSGGRGPLETQYF. The CDR3 DNA reads TGCAGCGTTGATCCCTCGGGGGGCAGGGGGCCCCTAGAGACCCAGTACTTC.

The rearrangement links TRBV10-3 to TRBJ1-1; TRBD1 is a possible D gene (5 bases). CDR3 length: 15 residues. V lost 7 bases and J 3 bases, leaving 18 bases between the germline ends. Germline V gives CDR1 ENHRY, CDR2 SYGVKD. CDR3 in DNA: TGTGCCATCAATGGGAGGGCAGGGATGGACACTGAAGCTTTCTTT. Amino acids: CAINGRAGMDTEAFF.

V is TRBV6-5 and J is TRBJ1-1; D remains ambiguous. Deletions cut 6 bases from V and 1 base from J, with 15 bases between. The CDR3 spans 15 residues. Germline-derived CDR1 and CDR2 are MNHEY and SVGAGI. The CDR3 region is CASSKTGKTNTEAFF. DNA of the CDR3: TGTGCCAGCAGCAAAACCGGGAAGACGAACACTGAAGCTTTCTTT.

The chain couples TRBV15 to TRBJ2-5; 7 bases match TRBD1. The junction had 14 bases not matched to a gene; V was cut back by 5 bases and J by 5 bases. The germline V gene has CDR1 LNHNV and CDR2 YYDKDF (reference sequence). The CDR3 loop spans 16 amino acids. The CDR3 sequence is CATSPYRDRSMETQYF. As DNA, the CDR3 is TGTGCCACCAGCCCTTACCGGGACAGAAGTATGGAGACCCAGTACTTC.

This clone was seen only a few times. This rearrangement joins TRBV4-1 to TRBJ2-1, with 14 positions matching TRBD2. CDR1 MGHRA and CDR2 YSYEKL come from the germline V gene. The V gene end was trimmed by 3 bases and the J gene end by 6 bases; junction bases not matched to a gene: 4. CDR3 length: 16 residues. The CDR3 coding sequence is TGCGCCAGCAGCCACGGGGGACTAGCGGGAGTCAATGAGCAGTTCTTC. This sequence encodes CASSHGGLAGVNEQFF.

Notes on this clone: Other DNA variants within this sample encode the same CDR3. This rearrangement joins TRBV6-5 to TRBJ2-7, with 10 bases matching TRBD2. This CDR3 has 13 residues. The germline V gene encodes CDR1 MNHEY and CDR2 SVGAGI. Losses at the gene ends were 6 bases for V and 3 bases for J; bases not matched to a gene: 2. CDR3 amino acids: CASRSSGSYEQYF. In DNA form, the CDR3 reads TGTGCCAGCAGGTCTAGCGGGAGCTACGAGCAGTACTTC.

This clone occurred a few times. The V and J genes are TRBV7-2 and TRBJ2-7; 9 bases line up with TRBD2. In germline, CDR1 is SGHTA, CDR2 FQGNSA. With 0 bases clipped from V and 4 bases from J, the junction kept 4 bases outside the gene matches. CDR3 length: 15 amino acids. This chain's CDR3 is CASSLAGREGYEQYF. In DNA, the CDR3 is TGTGCCAGCAGCTTAGCTGGGCGGGAGGGTTACGAGCAGTACTTC.

This chain uses TRBV7-9 with TRBJ1-5, with 10 bases fitting TRBD1. The V and J ends lost 5 bases and 6 bases, in that order; junction bases with no gene match: 4. The germline V gene has CDR1 SEHNR and CDR2 FQNEAQ (reference sequence). The length of the CDR3 is 14 residues. This CDR3 is CASSTGQGVQPQHF. DNA for the CDR3: TGTGCCAGCAGCACAGGACAGGGGGTTCAGCCCCAGCATTTT. The variable domain in full, with the rest retrieved from reference TRBV7-9 and TRBJ1-5, is DTGVSQNPRHKITKRGQNVTFRCDPISEHNRLYWYRQTLGQGPEFLTYFQNEAQLEKSRLLSDRFSAERPKGSFSTLEIQRTEQGDSAMYLCASSTGQGVQPQHFGDGTRLSIL.

A few counts support this clone. The identical CDR3 is also encoded by other nucleotide sequences in the sample. The V gene is TRBV18, the J gene TRBJ2-1; 7 nucleotides line up with TRBD1. Per the germline V gene, CDR1 is KGHSH and CDR2 is LQKENI. The CDR3 covers 15 residues. V was pared by 5 bases and J by 0 bases, with 4 bases of the junction left unmatched. The CDR3 protein is CASSKGQSSYNEQFF. CDR3 DNA sequence: TGTGCCAGCTCAAAGGGACAGAGCTCCTACAATGAGCAGTTCTTC.

Only a few counts were recorded for this clone. The chain combines TRBV20-1 with TRBJ1-5; no clear D. CDR1 DFQATT and CDR2 SNEGSKA come from the germline V gene (reference sequence). Trimming pared 1 base from V and 6 bases from J, leaving 4 bases between. This CDR3 region has 11 residues. CDR3 in amino acids: CSARGGQPQHF. The CDR3, as DNA: TGCAGTGCTAGAGGAGGTCAGCCCCAGCATTTT.

This clone has more than one count but fewer than ten. The rearrangement links TRBV2 to TRBJ2-7; D is undetermined. Trimming removed 6 bases from V and 5 bases from J, with 17 bases in between. The CDR3 is 14 residues long. Germline loops: CDR1 SNHLY, CDR2 FYNNEI. As DNA, the CDR3 is TGTGCCAGCAGGTCGACCTACCTGAAGGACGAGCAGTACTTC. Its protein is CASRSTYLKDEQYF.

The rearrangement uses TRBV10-2 and TRBJ2-2; D remains unclear. CDR1 is WSHSY, CDR2 SAAADI, per germline. CDR3 length equals 12 residues. The ends were cut back, 3 bases at V and 5 bases at J, with 4 bases in the middle. The CDR3 sequence: CASSEQTGELFF. The CDR3 DNA is TGCGCCAGCAGTGAACAAACCGGGGAGCTGTTTTTT.

This chain connects TRBV16 to TRBJ1-1; perhaps TRBD1 as D (5 bases). The CDR3 runs 18 residues. The germline gives CDR1 KGHSY, CDR2 FQNENV. The V end was cut by 0 bases, the J end by 0 bases, with 17 bases between. The CDR3 loop is CASSQSRATGTMNTEAFF. The CDR3, as DNA: TGTGCCAGCAGCCAATCGAGAGCCACTGGGACCATGAACACTGAAGCTTTCTTT.

This clone has more than one count but fewer than ten. The sample contains more than one DNA sequence encoding this CDR3. V and J are TRBV7-3 and TRBJ2-1; TRBD2 matches at 10 bases. The V and J ends lost 2 bases and 2 bases, in that order; junction bases with no gene match: 0. CDR1 and CDR2 (germline): SGHTA, FQGTGA. The CDR3 is 15 amino acids. CDR3 protein: CASSLGLAAYNEQFF. CDR3 nucleotide sequence: TGTGCCAGCAGCTTAGGACTAGCGGCCTACAATGAGCAGTTCTTC.

The table lists this clone with many counts. The chain uses TRBV7-9 and TRBJ2-5; D uncertain. Germline-derived CDR1 and CDR2 are SEHNR and FQNEAQ (reference sequence). This CDR3 comprises 12 residues. Trimming shortened V by 1 base and J by 1 base, and 1 base separated the two germline ends. DNA of the CDR3: TGTGCCAGCAGCTTAGTCCAAGAGACCCAGTACTTC. As protein: CASSLVQETQYF. Together with reference TRBV7-9 and TRBJ2-5, the CDR3 gives the full variable domain: DTGVSQNPRHKITKRGQNVTFRCDPISEHNRLYWYRQTLGQGPEFLTYFQNEAQLEKSRLLSDRFSAERPKGSFSTLEIQRTEQGDSAMYLCASSLVQETQYFGPGTRLLVL.

In this sample, this clone turned up a few times. This rearrangement joins TRBV10-3 to TRBJ2-1; 9 bases agree with TRBD2. CDR3 length: 17 residues. Germline trimming cut 7 bases from V and 4 bases from J; bases unmatched to any gene: 14. CDR1 ENHRY and CDR2 SYGVKD come from the germline V gene. The CDR3, as DNA: TGTGCCATCACCCCTAGCGGGGCCCGTTTACCTTACAATGAGCAGTTCTTC. Translation: CAITPSGARLPYNEQFF.

The J gene is TRBJ2-7, the V gene TRBV10-3; TRBD1 matches at 11 bases. The V and J ends lost 3 bases and 1 base, in that order; junction bases with no gene match: 5. Germline V gene lookup returns CDR1 ENHRY and CDR2 SYGVKD. This CDR3 is built from 16 residues. CDR3 region: CAISDIGQGASYEQYF. The CDR3 DNA follows: TGTGCCATCAGTGATATCGGACAGGGGGCATCCTACGAGCAGTACTTC.

This clone was seen a handful of times. This CDR3 is also generated by other DNA sequences in the sample. The chain employs TRBV9 and TRBJ1-2; 7 bases fit TRBD1. V shed 0 bases, J shed 10 bases, and the junction held 21 bases outside the gene matches. Germline-derived CDR1 and CDR2 are SGDLS and YYNGEE. The CDR3 has 18 amino acids. The CDR3 protein is CASSVGGFGGQGETPYTF. For the CDR3, the DNA is TGTGCCAGCAGCGTAGGAGGTTTCGGGGGTCAGGGGGAGACCCCCTACACCTTC.

This chain joins TRBV5-1 and TRBJ2-1; 7 positions agree with TRBD2. Germline lookup yields CDR1 SGHRS and CDR2 YFSETQ. J was trimmed by 8 bases and V by 5 bases; bases with no gene match: 7. This CDR3 has 13 residues. Here the CDR3 DNA reads TGCGCCAGCAGTTCCCCGGGAGGCTATGAGCAGTTCTTC. The encoded protein is CASSSPGGYEQFF.

CDR3 bases: TGTGCCAGCAGCCTTCGCGGAGCCTCCTACGAGCAGTACTTC. It translates to CASSLRGASYEQYF. This sequence joins TRBV7-9 and TRBJ2-7; D gene unclear. V was trimmed by 5 bases and J by 0 bases, leaving 11 bases between them. This CDR3 contains 14 residues. Germline-derived CDR1 and CDR2 are SEHNR and FQNEAQ (reference sequence).

V is TRBV2 and J is TRBJ2-5; D tentatively reads TRBD1 or TRBD2 (5 bases each). Matching the DNA end better, TRBJ2-7 makes the J call doubtful. Germline V gives CDR1 SNHLY, CDR2 FYNNEI. The CDR3 is 13 residues long. The CDR3 coding sequence is TGTGCCAGCAGTTCGGGACGCTCCTACGAGCAGTACTTC. This sequence encodes CASSSGRSYEQYF.